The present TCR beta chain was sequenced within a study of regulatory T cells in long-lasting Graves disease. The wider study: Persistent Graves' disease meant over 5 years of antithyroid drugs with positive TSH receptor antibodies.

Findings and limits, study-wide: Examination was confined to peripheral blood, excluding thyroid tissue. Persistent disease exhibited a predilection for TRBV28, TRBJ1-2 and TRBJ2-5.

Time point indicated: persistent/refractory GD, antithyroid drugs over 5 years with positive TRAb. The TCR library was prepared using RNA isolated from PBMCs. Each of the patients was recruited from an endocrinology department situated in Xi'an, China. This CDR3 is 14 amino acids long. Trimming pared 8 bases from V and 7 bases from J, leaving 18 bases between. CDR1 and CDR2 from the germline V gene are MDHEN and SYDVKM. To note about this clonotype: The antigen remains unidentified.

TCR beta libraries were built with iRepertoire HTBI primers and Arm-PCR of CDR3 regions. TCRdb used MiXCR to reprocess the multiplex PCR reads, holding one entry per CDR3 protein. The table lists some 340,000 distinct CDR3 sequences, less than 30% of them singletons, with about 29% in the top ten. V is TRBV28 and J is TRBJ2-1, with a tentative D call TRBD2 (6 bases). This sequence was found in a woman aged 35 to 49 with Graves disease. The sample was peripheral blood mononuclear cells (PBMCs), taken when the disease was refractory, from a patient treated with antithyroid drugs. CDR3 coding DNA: TGTGCCAGCGGAATCCGGAGGGCCGGTAATGAGCAGTTCTTC. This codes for CASGIRRAGNEQFF.